The T cell receptor beta chain described here comes from a study of T-cell reconstitution after alpha-beta-depleted transplantation in children. Study outcomes and limitations: Reportedly, alpha-beta T cells present about two months post-transplant originated from several hundred expanded clones of graft origin. Diversity and T-cell counts at one year after transplant derived mostly from new T cells.

This clonotype occurred a few times. Its specificity is unknown. The TCRbeta library incorporated unique molecular identifiers. TCRdb re-called the PCR reads with MiXCR, one entry per CDR3 protein. The sample has about 500,000 distinct CDR3 sequences, roughly an eighth seen once. CDR1 SGHTA and CDR2 FQGNSA come from the germline V gene. CDR3 length equals 13 residues. The V end lost 0 bases, the J end lost 2 bases, and 5 bases lay between the germline ends. The starting material was PBMCs, mostly from graft donor cells, obtained 180 days after TCRalphabeta/CD19-depleted stem cell transplant. The chain employs TRBV7-2 and TRBJ2-7; no definite D call. This TCR was recovered from a female patient aged 2-10 years who had a stem cell transplant for aplastic anemia, so the T cells may come from the graft donor. The CDR3 DNA sequence: TGTGCCAGCAGCTTAGCCGGAACCTACGAGCAGTACGTC. Translating it yields CASSLAGTYEQYV.